These 14 T cell receptor beta chains share one sample of origin, sequenced in a study of siplizumab effects on memory and regulatory T cells (dated by TCRdb to the late 2010s). Library creation used the immunoSEQ multiplex PCR assay. This immuneACCESS table, as held by TCRdb, lists in-frame sequences with V and J called but not all clones. Of the missing ones, under half trace to an unresolved V gene in checked studies; the others have no known cause. This sample holds more than 75,000 clones; 93% were observed only once. The ten largest clones add up to around 6.5% of the sample. The sample taken for sequencing was CD8+ T cells sorted from blood. These receptors were taken from a human donor in good health.

The chain is built from TRBV9 and TRBJ2-5; D not resolved. The CDR3 has 14 residues. The V gene's germline CDR1 is SGDLS and CDR2 YYNGEE. V was clipped by 0 bases and J by 1 base, with 7 bases between them. The CDR3 DNA reads TGTGCCAGCAGCGTAGGTGGGGTCCAAGAGACCCAGTACTTC. Protein: CASSVGGVQETQYF.

The chain combines TRBV4-2 with TRBJ1-2; D might be TRBD1 (6 bases). The CDR3 totals 16 residues. In germline, CDR1 is LGHNA, CDR2 YNFKEQ. V lost 6 bases and J lost 4, with 21 bases in between. This CDR3 is CASRAYIQGLGYGYTF. CDR3 coding DNA: TGTGCCAGCAGAGCATACATACAGGGTCTTGGCTATGGCTACACCTTC.

J is TRBJ2-1 and V is TRBV9; D possibly corresponds to TRBD2 (6 bases). Germline values: CDR1 SGDLS, CDR2 YYNGEE. The CDR3 has 13 residues. Trimming pared 3 bases from V and 15 bases from J, leaving 19 bases between. The CDR3 spells CASSASGEDRAFF. CDR3 DNA sequence: TGTGCCAGCAGCGCCTCCGGGGAGGACCGGGCGTTCTTC.

J is TRBJ1-2 and V is TRBV30; possible D gene TRBD1, 6 bases. The V gene lost 0 bases and the J gene lost 3 bases, with 17 bases spanning the gap. From germline, CDR1 is GTSNPN and CDR2 SVGIG (reference sequence). This CDR3 is built from 16 residues. The CDR3 sequence is CAWSVFRAGEDYGYTF. The CDR3 bases are TGTGCCTGGAGTGTATTTAGGGCAGGGGAGGACTATGGCTACACCTTC.

This clone occurred once. J is TRBJ1-1 and V is TRBV9; D possibly corresponds to TRBD1 (5 bases). This CDR3 has 14 residues. Germline CDR1 SGDLS, CDR2 YYNGEE. V lost 4 bases and J 3 bases, leaving 13 bases between the germline ends. DNA of the CDR3: TGTGCCAGCAGCCCTGGGGGAGGGGACACTGAAGCTTTCTTT. This encodes CASSPGGGDTEAFF. The entire variable domain, with the rest obtained from reference TRBV9 and TRBJ1-1, is as follows: DSGVTQTPKHLITATGQRVTLRCSPRSGDLSVYWYQQSLDQGLQFLIQYYNGEERAKGNILERFSAQQFPDLHSELNLSSLELGDSALYFCASSPGGGDTEAFFGQGTRLTVV.

The chain recombines TRBV30 with TRBJ1-2; D gene ambiguous. Deletions cut 4 bases from V and 2 bases from J, with 14 bases between. The CDR3 is 14 residues long. The germline gives CDR1 GTSNPN, CDR2 SVGIG (reference sequence). CDR3 protein: CAWNTGWGNYGYTF. DNA for the CDR3: TGTGCCTGGAACACCGGGTGGGGAAACTATGGCTACACCTTC. Using reference TRBV30 and TRBJ1-2 for the parts outside the CDR3, the full variable domain is SQTIHQWPATLVQPVGSPLSLECTVEGTSNPNLYWYRQAAGRGLQLLFYSVGIGQISSEVPQNLSASRPQDRQFILSSKKLLLSDSGFYLCAWNTGWGNYGYTFGSGTRLTVV.

The chain links TRBV4-1 to TRBJ1-2; D unclear. Germline CDR1 reads MGHRA; CDR2 reads YSYEKL. V was shortened by 2 bases and J by 0 bases, with 10 bases between the two germline ends. This CDR3 is 15 amino acids long. The CDR3 coding sequence is TGCGCCAGCAGCCAATCAGTACGAACTAACTATGGCTACACCTTC. Its protein is CASSQSVRTNYGYTF.

This chain joins TRBV11-2 and TRBJ2-1; D may be TRBD2 (6 bases). Germline V lookup: CDR1 SGHAT, CDR2 FQNNGV. The CDR3 is 17 amino acids. V lost 3 bases and J 7 bases, leaving 22 bases between the germline ends. The CDR3 DNA reads as TGTGCCAGCAGCTTCGGGTATGGGGCTAGCGCAAGGAATGAGCAGTTCTTC. It is translated as CASSFGYGASARNEQFF.

The chain couples TRBV6-5 to TRBJ2-7; TRBD1 is a possible D gene (6 bases). The CDR3 contains 15 residues. Germline V gene lookup returns CDR1 MNHEY and CDR2 SVGAGI. V lost 2 bases, J lost 3 bases, and 14 bases lay in between. CDR3 DNA: TGTGCCAGCAGTTACCGGGACATGAGGAGCTACGAGCAGTACTTC. Translation gives CASSYRDMRSYEQYF.

The V call is TRBV6-5, the J call TRBJ1-4; 8 bases match TRBD1. Germline-derived CDR1 and CDR2 are MNHEY and SVGAGI. Trimming removed 5 bases from V and 8 bases from J; junction bases left unmatched: 7. The CDR3 consists of 14 residues. This chain's CDR3 is CASSHGQGSEKLFF. The CDR3 nucleotides read TGTGCCAGCAGTCATGGACAGGGTTCGGAAAAACTGTTTTTT.

The chain has TRBV19 and TRBJ1-1; no definite D call. CDR1 is LNHDA, CDR2 SQIVND, per germline (reference sequence). The germline V and J ends were trimmed by 1 base and 10 bases, with 13 bases remaining between them. This CDR3 is built from 13 residues. Here the CDR3 reads CASSIGHPPGAFF. The CDR3 DNA is TGTGCCAGTAGTATAGGTCATCCTCCAGGAGCTTTCTTT.

The chain combines TRBV11-2 with TRBJ2-1, with 11 nucleotides matching TRBD2. J was trimmed by 7 bases and V by 4 bases; bases with no gene match: 15. The CDR3 runs to 18 residues. Germline-derived CDR1 and CDR2 are SGHAT and FQNNGV. CDR3 bases: TGTGCCAGCAGCTACCTGGGCCCCTCTAGCGGGAGGCGGAATGAGCAGTTCTTC. Protein: CASSYLGPSSGRRNEQFF.

The V call is TRBV4-1, the J call TRBJ2-1; D possibly corresponds to TRBD1 (6 bases). The CDR3 covers 16 residues. Trimming pared 3 bases from V and 4 bases from J, leaving 16 bases between. Germline CDR1 is MGHRA and CDR2 is YSYEKL. The CDR3 protein is CASSQNNREGYNEQFF. The CDR3 coding sequence is TGCGCCAGCAGCCAGAATAACAGGGAAGGATACAATGAGCAGTTCTTC.

DNA for the CDR3: TGCAGCGGCCGGATTACAGGGGGTAGCACTGAAGCTTTCTTT. It specifies CSGRITGGSTEAFF. V usage is TRBV29-1 and J usage is TRBJ1-1, with 8 nucleotides matching TRBD1. Germline trimming cut 7 bases from V and 4 bases from J; bases unmatched to any gene: 11. Germline V gives CDR1 SQVTM, CDR2 ANQGSEA. The CDR3 contains 14 residues.